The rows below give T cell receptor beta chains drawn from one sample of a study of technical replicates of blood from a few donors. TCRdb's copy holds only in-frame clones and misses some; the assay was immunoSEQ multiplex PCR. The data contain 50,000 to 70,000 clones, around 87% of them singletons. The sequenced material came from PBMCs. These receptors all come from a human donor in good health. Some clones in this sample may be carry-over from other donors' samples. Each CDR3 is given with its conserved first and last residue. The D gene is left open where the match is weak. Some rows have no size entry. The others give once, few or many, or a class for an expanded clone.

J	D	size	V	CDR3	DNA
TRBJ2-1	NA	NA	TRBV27	CASSSADGDEQFF	TGTGCCAGCAGTAGCGCGGACGGGGATGAGCAGTTCTTC
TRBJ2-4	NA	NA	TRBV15	CATSRGSDQNIQYF	TGTGCCACCAGCAGAGGTAGCGACCAAAACATTCAGTACTTC
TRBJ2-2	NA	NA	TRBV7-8	CASSLVWGPNTGELFF	TGTGCCAGCAGCTTAGTTTGGGGCCCCAACACCGGGGAGCTGTTTTTT
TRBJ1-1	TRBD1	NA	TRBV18	CASSEGQAITEAFF	TGTGCCAGCTCAGAGGGACAGGCGATCACTGAAGCTTTCTTT
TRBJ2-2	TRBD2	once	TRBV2	CASRILAGSTGELFF	TGTGCCAGCAGGATACTAGCGGGTTCTACCGGGGAGCTGTTTTTT
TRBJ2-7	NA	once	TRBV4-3	CASRSKARVAGSYEQYF	TGCGCCAGCAGAAGTAAAGCCCGAGTTGCAGGGTCCTACGAGCAGTACTTC
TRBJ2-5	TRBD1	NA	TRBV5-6	CASIKLDRSQETQYF	TGTGCCAGCATCAAACTGGACAGGTCTCAAGAGACCCAGTACTTC
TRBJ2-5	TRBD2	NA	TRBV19	CASSIRTSGVQETQYF	TGTGCCAGTAGTATCCGGACTAGCGGAGTTCAAGAGACCCAGTACTTC
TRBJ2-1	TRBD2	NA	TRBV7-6	CASSSTPSGGDNEQFF	TGTGCCAGCAGCTCCACCCCCAGCGGGGGGGACAATGAGCAGTTCTTC
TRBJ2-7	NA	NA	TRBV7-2	CASSLSGIPYEQYF	TGTGCCAGCAGCTTAAGCGGTATACCCTACGAGCAGTACTTC
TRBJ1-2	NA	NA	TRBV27	CASSFGVGNGYTF	TGTGCCAGCAGTTTCGGGGTAGGGAATGGCTACACCTTC
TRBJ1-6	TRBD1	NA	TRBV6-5	CASSYSRTGDSPLHF	TGTGCCAGCAGTTACTCTCGGACAGGGGACTCACCCCTCCACTTT
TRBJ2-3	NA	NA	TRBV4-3	CASSQDLRRRGSTDTQYF	TGCGCCAGCAGCCAAGATTTGAGGCGCAGGGGAAGCACAGATACGCAGTATTTT
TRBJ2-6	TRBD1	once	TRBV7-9	CASSLPTGAGANVLTF	TGTGCCAGCAGCTTGCCGACAGGGGCTGGGGCCAACGTCCTGACTTTC
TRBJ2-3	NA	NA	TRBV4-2	CASSQAREIGDTQYF	TGTGCCAGCAGCCAAGCTCGGGAGATAGGAGATACGCAGTATTTT
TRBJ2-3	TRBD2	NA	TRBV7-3	CASSLSDSGGADTQYF	TGTGCCAGCAGCTTATCGGATAGCGGGGGGGCAGATACGCAGTATTTT
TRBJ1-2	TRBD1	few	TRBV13	CASSWGPTGFGYTF	TGTGCCAGCAGCTGGGGACCGACAGGGTTTGGCTACACCTTC
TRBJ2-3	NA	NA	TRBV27	CASSTGSEDTQYF	TGTGCCAGCAGTACAGGGTCCGAAGATACGCAGTATTTT
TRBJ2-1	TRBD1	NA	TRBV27	CASSLGTGKKSYNEQFF	TGTGCCAGCAGTCTCGGGACAGGGAAGAAGTCCTACAATGAGCAGTTCTTC
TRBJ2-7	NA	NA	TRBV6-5	CASSFSGFRYEQYF	TGTGCCAGCAGTTTCTCCGGGTTTAGGTACGAGCAGTACTTC
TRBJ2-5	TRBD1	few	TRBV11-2	CASRNRDRGPETQYF	TGTGCCAGCAGAAACCGGGACAGGGGGCCAGAGACCCAGTACTTC
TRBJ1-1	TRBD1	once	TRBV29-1	CSVILRGDRGKSTEAFF	TGCAGCGTGATACTTCGTGGGGACAGGGGGAAGAGCACTGAAGCTTTCTTT
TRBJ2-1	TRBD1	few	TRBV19	CASRGQGAYNEQFF	TGTGCCAGTAGGGGACAGGGGGCGTACAATGAGCAGTTCTTC
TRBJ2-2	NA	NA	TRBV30	CAWSVSWSGTGELFF	TGTGCCTGGAGTGTAAGCTGGTCCGGGACCGGGGAGCTGTTTTTT
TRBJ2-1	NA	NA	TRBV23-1	CASSQSLNNSSYNEQFF	TGCGCCAGCAGTCAATCTCTGAACAACAGCTCCTACAATGAGCAGTTCTTC
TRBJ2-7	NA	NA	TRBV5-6	CASSPRQLYEQYF	TGTGCCAGCAGCCCGCGGCAACTCTACGAGCAGTACTTC
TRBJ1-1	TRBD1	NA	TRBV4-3	CASSQDRGDTEAFF	TGCGCCAGCAGCCAAGACAGGGGGGACACTGAAGCTTTCTTT
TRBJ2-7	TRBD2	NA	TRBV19	CASGETSGNEQYF	TGTGCCAGCGGGGAGACTAGCGGGAACGAGCAGTACTTC
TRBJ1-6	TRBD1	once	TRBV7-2	CASSIDRGRNSPLHF	TGTGCCAGCAGCATAGACAGGGGGCGGAATTCACCCCTCCACTTT
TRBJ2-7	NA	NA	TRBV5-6	CASSLAALPSREQYF	TGTGCCAGCAGCTTGGCCGCCCTTCCGAGCCGTGAGCAGTACTTC
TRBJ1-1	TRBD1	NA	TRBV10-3	CATRDGQGQGTEAFF	TGTGCCACCCGAGACGGCCAAGGACAGGGCACTGAAGCTTTCTTT
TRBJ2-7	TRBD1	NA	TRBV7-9	CASSPTLTGDSYEQYF	TGTGCCAGCAGCCCGACCCTGACAGGGGACTCCTACGAGCAGTACTTC
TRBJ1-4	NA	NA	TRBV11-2	CASMGGQRAGEKLFF	TGTGCCAGCATGGGGGGTCAGAGGGCGGGAGAAAAACTGTTTTTT
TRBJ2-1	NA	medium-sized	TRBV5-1	CASSLWGVSLGSHEQFF	TGCGCCAGCAGCTTGTGGGGGGTAAGCCTTGGGTCTCATGAGCAGTTCTTC
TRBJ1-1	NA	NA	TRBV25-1	CASRQGQNTEAFF	TGTGCCAGCAGACAGGGACAGAACACTGAAGCTTTCTTT
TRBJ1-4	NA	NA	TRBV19	CASTLNRQGAEKLFF	TGTGCCAGTACCCTGAACAGGCAGGGCGCTGAAAAACTGTTTTTT
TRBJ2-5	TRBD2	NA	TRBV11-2	CASSLPSGGGLETQYF	TGTGCCAGCAGCCTGCCCTCTGGGGGAGGGTTAGAGACCCAGTACTTC
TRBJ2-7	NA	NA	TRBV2	CASRDSPYEQYF	TGTGCCAGCAGGGACAGCCCCTACGAGCAGTACTTC
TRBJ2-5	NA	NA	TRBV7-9	CASASDRLNQETQYF	TGTGCCAGCGCCTCGGACAGACTAAACCAAGAGACCCAGTACTTC
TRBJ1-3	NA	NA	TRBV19	CASSATASGNTIYF	TGTGCCAGTAGTGCGACAGCCTCTGGAAACACCATATATTTT
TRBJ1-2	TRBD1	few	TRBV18	CASSPNRDSNYGYTF	TGTGCCAGCTCACCGAACCGGGACAGCAACTATGGCTACACCTTC
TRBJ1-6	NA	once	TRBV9	CASSVGGDNSPLHF	TGTGCCAGCAGCGTAGGGGGAGATAATTCACCCCTCCACTTT
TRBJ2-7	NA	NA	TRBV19	CASSMYGTLSSYEQYF	TGTGCCAGTAGTATGTACGGGACTCTCAGCTCCTACGAGCAGTACTTC